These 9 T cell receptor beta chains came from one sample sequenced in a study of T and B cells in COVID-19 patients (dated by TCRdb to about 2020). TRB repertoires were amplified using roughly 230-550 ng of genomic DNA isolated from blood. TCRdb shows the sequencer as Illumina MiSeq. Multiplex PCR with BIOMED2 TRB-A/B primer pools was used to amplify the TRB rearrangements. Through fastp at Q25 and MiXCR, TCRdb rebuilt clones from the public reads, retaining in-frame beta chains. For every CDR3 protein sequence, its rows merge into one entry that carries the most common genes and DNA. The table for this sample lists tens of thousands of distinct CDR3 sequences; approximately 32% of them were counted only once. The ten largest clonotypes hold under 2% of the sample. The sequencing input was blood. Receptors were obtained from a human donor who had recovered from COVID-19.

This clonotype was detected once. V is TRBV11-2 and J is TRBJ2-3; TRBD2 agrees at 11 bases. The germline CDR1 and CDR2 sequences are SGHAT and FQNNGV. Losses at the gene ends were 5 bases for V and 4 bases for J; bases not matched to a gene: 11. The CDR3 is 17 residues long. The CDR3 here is CASSLKLAGGPADTQYF. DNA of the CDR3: TGTGCCAGCAGCCTTAAGCTAGCGGGGGGCCCCGCAGATACGCAGTATTTT.

CDR3 coding DNA: TGTGCCATCAGTGTTGAGGGTTTTTACTACACCTTC. Translating gives CAISVEGFYYTF. This rearrangement joins TRBV10-3 to TRBJ1-2, with no clear D. CDR3 length equals 12 residues. The V gene's germline CDR1 is ENHRY and CDR2 SYGVKD. Trimming stripped 4 bases from V and 10 bases from J, with 13 bases between.

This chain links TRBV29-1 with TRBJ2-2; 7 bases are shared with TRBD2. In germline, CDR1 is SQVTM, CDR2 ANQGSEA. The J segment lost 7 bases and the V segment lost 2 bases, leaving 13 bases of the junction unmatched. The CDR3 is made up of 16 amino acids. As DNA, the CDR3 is TGCAGCGTTGAAACGCCCACGGGGAGGGCTAACGGGGAGCTGTTTTTT. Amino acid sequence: CSVETPTGRANGELFF.

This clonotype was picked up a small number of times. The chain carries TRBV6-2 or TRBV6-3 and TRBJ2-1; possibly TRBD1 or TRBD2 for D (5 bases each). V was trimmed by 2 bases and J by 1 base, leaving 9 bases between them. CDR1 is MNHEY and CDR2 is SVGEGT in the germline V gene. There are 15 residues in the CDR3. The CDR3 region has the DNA TGTGCCAGCAGTTACGGGGACCAATCCTACAATGAGCAGTTCTTC. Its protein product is CASSYGDQSYNEQFF.

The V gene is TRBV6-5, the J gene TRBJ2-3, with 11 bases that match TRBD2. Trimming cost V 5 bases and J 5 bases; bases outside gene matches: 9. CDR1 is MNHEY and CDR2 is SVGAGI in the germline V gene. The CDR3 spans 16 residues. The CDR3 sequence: CASSSRLAGNVDTQYF. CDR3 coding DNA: TGTGCCAGCAGTAGTAGACTAGCGGGGAATGTAGATACGCAGTATTTT.

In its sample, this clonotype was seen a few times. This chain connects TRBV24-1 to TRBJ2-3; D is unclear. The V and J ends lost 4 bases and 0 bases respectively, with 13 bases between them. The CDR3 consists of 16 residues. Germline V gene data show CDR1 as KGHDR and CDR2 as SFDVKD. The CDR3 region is CATSDPTPTSTDTQYF. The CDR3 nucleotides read TGTGCCACCAGTGACCCGACACCGACTAGCACAGATACGCAGTATTTT.

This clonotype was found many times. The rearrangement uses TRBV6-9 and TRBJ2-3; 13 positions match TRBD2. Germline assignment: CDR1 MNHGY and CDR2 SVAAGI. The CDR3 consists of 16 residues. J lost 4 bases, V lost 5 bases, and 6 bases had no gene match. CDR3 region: CASSNRTSGSPDTQYF. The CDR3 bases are TGTGCCAGCAGTAATCGGACTAGCGGGAGTCCAGATACGCAGTATTTT.

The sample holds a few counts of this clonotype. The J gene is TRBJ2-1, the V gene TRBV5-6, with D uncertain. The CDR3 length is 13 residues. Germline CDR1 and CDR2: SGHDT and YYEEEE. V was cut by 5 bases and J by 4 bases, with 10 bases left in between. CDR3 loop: CASSGQLYNEQFF. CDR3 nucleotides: TGTGCCAGCAGTGGGCAGTTGTACAATGAGCAGTTCTTC. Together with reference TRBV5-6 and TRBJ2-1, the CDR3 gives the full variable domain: DAGVTQSPTHLIKTRGQQVTLRCSPKSGHDTVSWYQQALGQGPQFIFQYYEEEERQRGNFPDRFSGHQFPNYSSELNVNALLLGDSALYLCASSGQLYNEQFFGPGTRLTVL.

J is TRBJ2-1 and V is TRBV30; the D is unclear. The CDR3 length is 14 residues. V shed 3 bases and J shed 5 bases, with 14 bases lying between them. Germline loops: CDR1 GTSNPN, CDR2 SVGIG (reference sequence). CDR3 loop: CAWRATYGNNEQFF. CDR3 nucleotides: TGTGCCTGGAGGGCAACCTACGGAAACAATGAGCAGTTCTTC.